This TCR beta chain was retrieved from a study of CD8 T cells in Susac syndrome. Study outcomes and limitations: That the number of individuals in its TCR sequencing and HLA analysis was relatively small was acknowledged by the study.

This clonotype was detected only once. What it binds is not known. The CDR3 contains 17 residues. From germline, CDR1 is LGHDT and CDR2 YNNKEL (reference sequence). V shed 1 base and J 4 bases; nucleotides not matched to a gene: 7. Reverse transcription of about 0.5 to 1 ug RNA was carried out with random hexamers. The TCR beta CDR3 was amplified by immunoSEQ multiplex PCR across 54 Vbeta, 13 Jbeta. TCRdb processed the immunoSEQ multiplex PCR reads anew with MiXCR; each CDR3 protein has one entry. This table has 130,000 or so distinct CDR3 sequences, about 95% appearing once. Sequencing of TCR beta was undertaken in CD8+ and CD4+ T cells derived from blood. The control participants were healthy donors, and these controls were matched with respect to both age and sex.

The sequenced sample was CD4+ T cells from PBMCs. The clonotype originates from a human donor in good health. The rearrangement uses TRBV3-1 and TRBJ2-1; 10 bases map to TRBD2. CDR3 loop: CASSQVPSSGSYNEQFF. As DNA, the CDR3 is TGTGCCAGCAGCCAAGTTCCCTCTAGCGGGAGTTACAATGAGCAGTTCTTC.